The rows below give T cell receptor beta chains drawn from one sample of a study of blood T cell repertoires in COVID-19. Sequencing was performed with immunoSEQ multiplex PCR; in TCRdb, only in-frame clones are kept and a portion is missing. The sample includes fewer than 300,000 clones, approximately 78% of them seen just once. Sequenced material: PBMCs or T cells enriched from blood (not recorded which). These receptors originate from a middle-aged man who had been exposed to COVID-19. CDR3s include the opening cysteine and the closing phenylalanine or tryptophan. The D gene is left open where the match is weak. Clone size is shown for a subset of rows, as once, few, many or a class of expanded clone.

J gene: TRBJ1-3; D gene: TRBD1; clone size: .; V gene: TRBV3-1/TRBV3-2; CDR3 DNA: TGTGCCAGCGTAGGGGGCCCTGGAAACACCATATATTTT; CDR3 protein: CASVGGPGNTIYF
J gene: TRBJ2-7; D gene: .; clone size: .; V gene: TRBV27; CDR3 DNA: TGTGCCAGCTCGGAGACCCTCGGGACTCCATCGCGAGAGCAGTACTTC; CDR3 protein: CASSETLGTPSREQYF
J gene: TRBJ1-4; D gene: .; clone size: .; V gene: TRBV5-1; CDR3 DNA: TGCGCCAGCAGCGATTACAGGGTACTCCCTGAAAAACTGTTTTTT; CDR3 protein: CASSDYRVLPEKLFF
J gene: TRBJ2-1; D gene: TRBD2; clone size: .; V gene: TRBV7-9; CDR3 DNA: TGTGCCAGCAGCCCCCGGGGGGAGGGTCTCAATGAGCAGTTCTTC; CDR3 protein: CASSPRGEGLNEQFF
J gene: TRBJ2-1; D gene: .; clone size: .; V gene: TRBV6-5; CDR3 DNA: TGTGCCAGCGGCCATAATGAGCAGTTCTTC; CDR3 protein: CASGHNEQFF
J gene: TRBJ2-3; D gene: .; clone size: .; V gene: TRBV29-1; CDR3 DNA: TGCAGCGTTGCAGTCCGGTTCGGCGGCCTTTCAGATACGCAGTATTTT; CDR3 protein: CSVAVRFGGLSDTQYF
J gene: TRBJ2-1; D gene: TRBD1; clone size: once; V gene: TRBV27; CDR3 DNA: TGTGCCAGCAGTAGGGGGCTCAATGAGCAGTTCTTC; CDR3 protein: CASSRGLNEQFF
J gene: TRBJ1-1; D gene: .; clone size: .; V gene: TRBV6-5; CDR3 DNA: TGTGCCAGCAGCCCCGTTGGGGGGACTGAAGCTTTCTTT; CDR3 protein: CASSPVGGTEAFF
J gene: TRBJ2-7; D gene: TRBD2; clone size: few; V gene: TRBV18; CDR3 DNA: TGTGCCAGCAAACAAACTAGCGGGAGTCCGGGGGAGCAGTACTTC; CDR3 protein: CASKQTSGSPGEQYF
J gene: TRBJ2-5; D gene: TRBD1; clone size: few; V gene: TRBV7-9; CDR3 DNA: TGTGCCAGCAGCCCGACAGGGGGAGGGAAGACCCAGTACTTC; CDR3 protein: CASSPTGGGKTQYF
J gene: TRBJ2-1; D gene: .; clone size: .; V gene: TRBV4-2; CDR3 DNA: TGTGCCAGCAGCGCGCTGGGCAGGGATTCGTTGAATGAGCAGTTCTTC; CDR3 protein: CASSALGRDSLNEQFF
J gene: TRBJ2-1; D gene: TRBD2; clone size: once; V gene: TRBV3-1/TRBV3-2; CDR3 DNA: TGTGCCAGCAGCCACGAAACTACCCTAGCGGCCGGATGGAATGAGCAGTTCTTC; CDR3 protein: CASSHETTLAAGWNEQFF
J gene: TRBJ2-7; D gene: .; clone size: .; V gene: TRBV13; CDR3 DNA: TGTGCCAGCAGCACCTCGAGTGAAACCTACGAGCAGTACTTC; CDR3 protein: CASSTSSETYEQYF
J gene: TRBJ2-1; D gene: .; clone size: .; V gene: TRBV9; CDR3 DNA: TGTGCCAGCAGCGTAGTCTCAGGTACGTCGCATGAGCAGTTCTTC; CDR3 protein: CASSVVSGTSHEQFF
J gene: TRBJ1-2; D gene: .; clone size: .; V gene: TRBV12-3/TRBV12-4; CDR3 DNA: TGTGCCAGCGGGCCGGACCTGGAGGAAGGCTACACCTTC; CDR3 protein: CASGPDLEEGYTF
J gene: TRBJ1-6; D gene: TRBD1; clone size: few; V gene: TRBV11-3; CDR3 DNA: TGTGCCAGCAGTTCTCGGACAGGGTCATTGCTTTCACCCCTCCACTTT; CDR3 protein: CASSSRTGSLLSPLHF
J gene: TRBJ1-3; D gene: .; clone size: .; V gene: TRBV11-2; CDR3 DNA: TGTGCCAGCAGCCAGATCACCCGGGGCTCTGGAAACACCATATATTTT; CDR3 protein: CASSQITRGSGNTIYF
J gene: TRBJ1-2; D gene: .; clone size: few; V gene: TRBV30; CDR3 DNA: TGTGCCTGGCGACGGGGAGGCTATGGCTACACCTTC; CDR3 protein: CAWRRGGYGYTF
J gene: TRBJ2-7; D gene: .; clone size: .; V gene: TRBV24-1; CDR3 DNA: TGTGCCACCAGTGATTCTAGGGCAGGGCGTTCCTACGAGCAGTACTTC; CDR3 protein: CATSDSRAGRSYEQYF
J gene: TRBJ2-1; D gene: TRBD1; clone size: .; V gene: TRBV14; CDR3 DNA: TGTGCCAGCAGCCGAGACAGGGCAACTGAGCAGTTCTTC; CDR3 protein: CASSRDRATEQFF
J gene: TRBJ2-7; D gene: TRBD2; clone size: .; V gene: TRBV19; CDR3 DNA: TGTGCCAGTAGTATATACGCGGGAGTGTACGAGCAGTACTTC; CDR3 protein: CASSIYAGVYEQYF
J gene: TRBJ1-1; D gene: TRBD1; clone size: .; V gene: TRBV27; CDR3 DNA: TGTGCCAGCAGTTTCGACAGGGCCCAGGTTGAAGCTTTCTTT; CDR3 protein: CASSFDRAQVEAFF
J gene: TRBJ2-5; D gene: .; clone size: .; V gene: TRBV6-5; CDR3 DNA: TGTGCCAGCAGTTATTATCTTGGTTCTAGGGAGACCCAGTACTTC; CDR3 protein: CASSYYLGSRETQYF
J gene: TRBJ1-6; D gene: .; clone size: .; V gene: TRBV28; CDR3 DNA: TGTGCCAGCAGACTGTCGGGTGGGAATTCACCCCTCCACTTT; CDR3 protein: CASRLSGGNSPLHF
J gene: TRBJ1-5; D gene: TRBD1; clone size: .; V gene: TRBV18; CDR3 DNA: TGTGCCAGCTTACAGGGGACCAACCAGCCCCAGCATTTT; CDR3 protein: CASLQGTNQPQHF
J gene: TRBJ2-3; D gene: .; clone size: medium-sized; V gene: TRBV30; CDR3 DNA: TGTGCCTGGAGTGTTTCGAGCGGAGATACGCAGTATTTT; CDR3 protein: CAWSVSSGDTQYF
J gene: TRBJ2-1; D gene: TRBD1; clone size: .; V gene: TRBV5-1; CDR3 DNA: TGCGCCAGCAGCTCGACAGGGGGGGTCAATGAGCAGTTCTTC; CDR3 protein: CASSSTGGVNEQFF
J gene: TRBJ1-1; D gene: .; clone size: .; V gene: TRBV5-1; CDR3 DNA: TGCGCCAGCACCCAGACGGGGATGAACACTGAAGCTTTCTTT; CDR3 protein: CASTQTGMNTEAFF
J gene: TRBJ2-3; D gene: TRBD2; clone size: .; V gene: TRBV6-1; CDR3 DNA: TGTGCCAGCAGTGACCCCATCGGACTAGCGGGAGATACGCAGTATTTT; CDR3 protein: CASSDPIGLAGDTQYF
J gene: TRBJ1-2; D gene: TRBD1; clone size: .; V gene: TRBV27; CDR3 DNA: TGTGCCAGCAGTTTATTCGGACAGGGGATCGACGGCTACACCTTC; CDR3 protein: CASSLFGQGIDGYTF
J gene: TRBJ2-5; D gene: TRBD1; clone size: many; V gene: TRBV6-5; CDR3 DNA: TGTGCCACCGCCCGGGACAGGGGACAGACCCAGTACTTC; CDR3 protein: CATARDRGQTQYF
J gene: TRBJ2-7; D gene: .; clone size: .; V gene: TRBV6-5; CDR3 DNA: TGTGCCAGCAGTTACGTTGGGGGCCTCTCCTACGAGCAGTACTTC; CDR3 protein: CASSYVGGLSYEQYF
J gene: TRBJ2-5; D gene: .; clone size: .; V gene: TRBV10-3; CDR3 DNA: TGTGCCATCAGTGACTTCCAAGAGACCCAGTACTTC; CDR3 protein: CAISDFQETQYF
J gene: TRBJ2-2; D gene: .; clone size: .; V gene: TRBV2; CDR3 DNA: TGTGCCACTCGGCGGGAAGACGGGGAGCTGTTTTTT; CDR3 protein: CATRREDGELFF
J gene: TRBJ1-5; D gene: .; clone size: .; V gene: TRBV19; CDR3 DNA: TGTGCCAGTAGGAGGGGGAATCAGCCCCAGCATTTT; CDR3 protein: CASRRGNQPQHF
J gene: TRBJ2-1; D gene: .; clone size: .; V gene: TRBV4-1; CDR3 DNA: TGCGCCAGCAGCCTAGGAGGGTTTGGTGAGCAGTTCTTC; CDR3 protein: CASSLGGFGEQFF
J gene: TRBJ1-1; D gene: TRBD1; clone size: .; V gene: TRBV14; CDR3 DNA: TGTGCCAGCAGCCGGTACGGGACAGCGAACACTGAAGCTTTCTTT; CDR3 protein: CASSRYGTANTEAFF
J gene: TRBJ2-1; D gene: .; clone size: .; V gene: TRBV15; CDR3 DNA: TGTGCCACCAGCAGAGTGGCACAGGGTTATAATGAGCAGTTCTTC; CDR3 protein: CATSRVAQGYNEQFF
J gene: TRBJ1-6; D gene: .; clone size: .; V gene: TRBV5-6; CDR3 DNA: TGTGCCAGCAGCTTGCGTGCGGGGCATAATTCACCCCTCCACTTT; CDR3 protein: CASSLRAGHNSPLHF
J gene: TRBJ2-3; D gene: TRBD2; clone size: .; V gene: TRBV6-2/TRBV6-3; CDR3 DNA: TGTGCCAGCAGTTACTTGCTAGCGGGAGAGCCAGATACGCAGTATTTT; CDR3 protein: CASSYLLAGEPDTQYF
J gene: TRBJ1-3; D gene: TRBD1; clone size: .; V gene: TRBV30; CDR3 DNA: TGTGCCTGGAGGGGGGACAGGGTCCCTGGAAACACCATATATTTT; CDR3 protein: CAWRGDRVPGNTIYF
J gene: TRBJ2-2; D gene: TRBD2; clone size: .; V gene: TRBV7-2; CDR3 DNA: TGTGCCAGCAGTAATAGCGGGAGCTGGCCCGGGGAGCTGTTTTTT; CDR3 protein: CASSNSGSWPGELFF
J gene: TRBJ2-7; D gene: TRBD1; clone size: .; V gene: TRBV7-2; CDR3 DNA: TGTGCCAGCAGCCCAGACTCATCGACAGGGAGATACGAGCAGTACTTC; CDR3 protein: CASSPDSSTGRYEQYF
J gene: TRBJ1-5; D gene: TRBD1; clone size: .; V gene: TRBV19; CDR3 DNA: TGTGCCAGTACCCTTAGGGACAGGAATCAGCCCCAGCATTTT; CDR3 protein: CASTLRDRNQPQHF
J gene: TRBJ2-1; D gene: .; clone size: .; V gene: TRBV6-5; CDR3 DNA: TGTGCCAGCAGTTACAGGGGCCCTCTTTCCTACAATGAGCAGTTCTTC; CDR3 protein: CASSYRGPLSYNEQFF
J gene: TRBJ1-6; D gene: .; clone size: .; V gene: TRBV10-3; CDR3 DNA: TGTGCCACCCTCAGCACAGACAAAATATCACCCCTCCACTTT; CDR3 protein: CATLSTDKISPLHF
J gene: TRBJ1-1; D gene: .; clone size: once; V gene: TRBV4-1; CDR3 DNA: TGCGCCAGCAGCCAAGTAGCTACTTACACTGAAGCTTTCTTT; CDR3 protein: CASSQVATYTEAFF
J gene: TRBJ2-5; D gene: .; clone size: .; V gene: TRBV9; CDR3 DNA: TGTGCCAGCAGCGTAGTGGGGGGAGAAGAGACCCAGTACTTC; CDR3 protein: CASSVVGGEETQYF
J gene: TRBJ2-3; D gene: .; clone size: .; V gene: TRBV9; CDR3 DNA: TGTGCCAGCAGCTCAAATACAGATACGCAGTATTTT; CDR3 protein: CASSSNTDTQYF
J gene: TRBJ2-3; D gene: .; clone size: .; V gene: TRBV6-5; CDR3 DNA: TGTGCCAGCACCCTACTTGAGAATACGCAGTATTTT; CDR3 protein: CASTLLENTQYF
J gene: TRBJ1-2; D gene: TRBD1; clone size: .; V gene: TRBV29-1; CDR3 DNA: TGCAGCGTTGGGCAGGGGGATGGCTACACCTTC; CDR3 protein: CSVGQGDGYTF
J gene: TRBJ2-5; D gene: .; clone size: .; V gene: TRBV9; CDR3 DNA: TGTGCCAGCAGCGACCCGAGTGAGCATTCAGAGCAGGGGCAAGAGACCCAGTACTTC; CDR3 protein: CASSDPSEHSEQGQETQYF
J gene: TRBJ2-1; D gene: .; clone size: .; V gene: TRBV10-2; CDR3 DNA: TGCGCCAGTCAACAGGTAAACAATGAGCAGTTCTTC; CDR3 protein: CASQQVNNEQFF
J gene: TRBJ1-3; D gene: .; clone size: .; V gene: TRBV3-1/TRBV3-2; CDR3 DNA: TGTGCCAGCAGCCAAGACACTTCTGGAAACACCATATATTTT; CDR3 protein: CASSQDTSGNTIYF
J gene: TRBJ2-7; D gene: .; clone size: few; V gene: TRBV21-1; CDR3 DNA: TGTGCCAGCAGCAAAACAGGGCACGAGCAGTACTTC; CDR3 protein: CASSKTGHEQYF